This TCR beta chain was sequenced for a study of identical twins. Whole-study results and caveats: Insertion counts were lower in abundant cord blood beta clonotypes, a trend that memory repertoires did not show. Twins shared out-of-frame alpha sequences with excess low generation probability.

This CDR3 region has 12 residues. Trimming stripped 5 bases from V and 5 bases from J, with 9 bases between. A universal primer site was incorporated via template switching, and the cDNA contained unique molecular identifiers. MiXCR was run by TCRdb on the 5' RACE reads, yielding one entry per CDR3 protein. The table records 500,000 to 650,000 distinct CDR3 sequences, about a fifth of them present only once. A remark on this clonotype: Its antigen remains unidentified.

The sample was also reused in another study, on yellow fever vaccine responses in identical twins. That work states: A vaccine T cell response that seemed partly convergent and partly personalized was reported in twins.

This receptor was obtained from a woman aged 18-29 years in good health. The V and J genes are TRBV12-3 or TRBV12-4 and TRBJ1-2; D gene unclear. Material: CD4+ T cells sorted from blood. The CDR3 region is CASSPTDYGYTF. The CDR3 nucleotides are TGTGCCAGCAGTCCGACCGATTATGGCTACACCTTC.